These T cell receptor beta chains were read from a single sample in a study of T-cell reconstitution after alpha-beta-depleted transplantation in children. TCRdb fed the PCR reads into MiXCR, producing one record per CDR3 protein. The sample has about 260,000 distinct CDR3 sequences, roughly 7.7% seen once. The starting material was PBMCs, mostly from graft donor cells, obtained 180 days after TCRalphabeta/CD19-depleted stem cell transplant. Source of these receptors: a male patient between 5 and 17 years old who had a stem cell transplant for acute lymphoblastic leukemia, so the T cells may come from the graft donor. Each CDR3 is given with its conserved first and last residue. Fields, in order: J gene, D gene, clone size, V gene, CDR3 protein, CDR3 DNA. A D gene is named only where the DNA matches it firmly. Only some rows state a clone size, as once, few, many or a class for expanded clones.

J gene: TRBJ2-1
D gene: TRBD2
clone size: few
V gene: TRBV7-9
CDR3 protein: CASYNRGGRNEQFF
CDR3 DNA: TGTGCCAGCTACAACCGGGGGGGCCGCAATGAGCAGTTCTTC

J gene: TRBJ1-3
D gene: NA
clone size: many
V gene: TRBV6-5
CDR3 protein: CASRDSSGNTIYF
CDR3 DNA: TGTGCCAGCAGGGACTCCTCTGGAAACACCATATATTTT

J gene: TRBJ2-3
D gene: NA
clone size: many
V gene: TRBV20-1
CDR3 protein: CSARGRGFTDTQYF
CDR3 DNA: TGCAGTGCTAGAGGACGGGGTTTCACAGATACGCAGTATTTT

J gene: TRBJ2-1
D gene: TRBD2
clone size: many
V gene: TRBV7-2
CDR3 protein: CASSLSGGGYNEQFF
CDR3 DNA: TGTGCCAGCAGCCTTAGCGGGGGGGGGTACAATGAGCAGTTCTTC

J gene: TRBJ2-7
D gene: NA
clone size: NA
V gene: TRBV6-1
CDR3 protein: CASSRFSGDYEQYF
CDR3 DNA: TGTGCCAGCAGTCGTTTTAGCGGAGATTACGAGCAGTACTTC

J gene: TRBJ2-3
D gene: TRBD1
clone size: many
V gene: TRBV20-1
CDR3 protein: CSAPGQGADTQYF
CDR3 DNA: TGCAGTGCACCGGGACAGGGAGCGGATACGCAGTATTTT

J gene: TRBJ1-2
D gene: NA
clone size: many
V gene: TRBV20-1
CDR3 protein: CSATLANYGYTF
CDR3 DNA: TGCAGTGCTACTCTGGCTAACTATGGCTACACCTTC

J gene: TRBJ1-5
D gene: TRBD1
clone size: many
V gene: TRBV12-3/TRBV12-4
CDR3 protein: CASSLWSDRKFNQPQHF
CDR3 DNA: TGTGCCAGCAGTTTATGGTCGGACAGGAAATTCAATCAGCCCCAGCATTTT

J gene: TRBJ2-1
D gene: NA
clone size: few
V gene: TRBV6-4
CDR3 protein: CASSQGITRNEQFF
CDR3 DNA: TGTGCCAGCAGTCAAGGGATCACACGCAATGAGCAGTTCTTC

J gene: TRBJ1-1
D gene: NA
clone size: many
V gene: TRBV5-1
CDR3 protein: CASSLTDRPRNTEAFF
CDR3 DNA: TGCGCCAGCAGCTTGACCGACAGGCCACGGAACACTGAAGCTTTCTTT

J gene: TRBJ2-3
D gene: NA
clone size: many
V gene: TRBV7-6
CDR3 protein: CASSLVSGLTSTDTQYF
CDR3 DNA: TGTGCCAGCAGCTTAGTTAGCGGCCTAACTAGCACAGATACGCAGTATTTT

J gene: TRBJ2-7
D gene: TRBD2
clone size: many
V gene: TRBV18
CDR3 protein: CASSPRSGSDFSEQYF
CDR3 DNA: TGTGCCAGCTCACCTCGTAGCGGGAGCGACTTCAGCGAGCAGTACTTC

J gene: TRBJ2-1
D gene: NA
clone size: many
V gene: TRBV11-3
CDR3 protein: CASSQGQRNNEQFF
CDR3 DNA: TGTGCCAGCAGCCAAGGACAGAGAAACAATGAGCAGTTCTTC

J gene: TRBJ2-3
D gene: NA
clone size: many
V gene: TRBV20-1
CDR3 protein: CSAATDTQYF
CDR3 DNA: TGCAGTGCTGCGACAGATACGCAGTATTTT

J gene: TRBJ2-7
D gene: NA
clone size: NA
V gene: TRBV5-4
CDR3 protein: CASSLAARSGHEQYF
CDR3 DNA: TGTGCCAGCAGCTTGGCGGCTCGTAGTGGCCACGAGCAGTACTTC

J gene: TRBJ2-2
D gene: TRBD2
clone size: many
V gene: TRBV12-5
CDR3 protein: CASGLPMLADPTGELFF
CDR3 DNA: TGTGCTAGTGGTTTGCCCATGCTAGCGGACCCTACCGGGGAGCTGTTTTTT

J gene: TRBJ1-3
D gene: TRBD1
clone size: many
V gene: TRBV10-3
CDR3 protein: CAISRDRGSSLAGNTIYF
CDR3 DNA: TGTGCCATCAGCCGGGACAGGGGTTCTAGTTTGGCTGGAAACACCATATATTTT

J gene: TRBJ2-7
D gene: NA
clone size: many
V gene: TRBV18
CDR3 protein: CASSGEGYEQYF
CDR3 DNA: TGTGCCAGCTCGGGAGAAGGGTACGAGCAGTACTTC

J gene: TRBJ2-7
D gene: NA
clone size: many
V gene: TRBV20-1
CDR3 protein: CSARDIAKHYEQYF
CDR3 DNA: TGCAGTGCTAGAGACATAGCCAAGCACTACGAGCAGTACTTC

J gene: TRBJ2-7
D gene: NA
clone size: many
V gene: TRBV14
CDR3 protein: CASSHVSYEQYF
CDR3 DNA: TGTGCCAGCAGCCATGTCTCCTACGAGCAGTACTTC